This record concerns one T cell receptor (beta chain) sequence. Its antigen is not known. PCR involved 60 Vbeta and 13 Jbeta primers. The table came from immunoSEQ multiplex PCR; TCRdb's copy has only in-frame clones and leaves some out. In the table there are around 180,000 clones, roughly 80% of which are singletons. The sample comes from a study of cytomegalovirus exposure and HLA in healthy donors. Study in general: Membership in the Caucasian-associated ancestry cluster was found for 75% to 90% of nearly 400 genotyped donors. Findings and caveats of the study: For TCR beta chains, V- and J-gene trimming was later linked to a missense DCLRE1C variant. In a later analysis, several top co-occurrence clusters appeared linked to parvovirus B19, influenza, CMV and Epstein-Barr virus. CMV antigen specificity of a few CMV-associated chains was confirmed in vitro.

The V gene's germline CDR1 is MNHEY and CDR2 SMNVEV (reference sequence). Deletions cut 3 bases from V and 2 bases from J, with 13 bases between. CDR3 length: 15 residues. The J gene is TRBJ1-1, the V gene TRBV27, with D tentatively TRBD1 (5 bases). The receptor was isolated from a man aged 25 to 40 in good health and CMV-seropositive. What was sequenced was PBMCs. The CDR3 here is CASSFVRGTNTEAFF. CDR3 DNA: TGTGCCAGCAGTTTCGTAAGGGGCACTAACACTGAAGCTTTCTTT.